The 6 T cell receptor beta chains given below trace back to one sample, sequenced in a study of OX40 agonist ivuxolimab in advanced cancers. Produced via immunoSEQ multiplex PCR; TCRdb's table is partial and in-frame only. The table lists about 77,000 clones, 85% to 90% of them singletons. The sample in question was CD4+ or CD8+ T cells sorted from blood, obtained in a trial of the OX40 agonist ivuxolimab. These receptors were obtained from an adult with an advanced solid tumor such as melanoma, head and neck, liver or kidney cancer.

The V call is TRBV7-9, the J call TRBJ1-3, with D possibly being TRBD1 (6 bases). The CDR3 is made up of 15 amino acids. The ends were cut back, 5 bases at V and 2 bases at J, with 13 bases in the middle. Per germline, CDR1 SEHNR and CDR2 FQNEAQ (reference sequence). The CDR3 protein is CASSRGAGTGNTIYF. The CDR3 nucleotides read TGTGCCAGCAGCCGGGGGGCAGGGACTGGAAACACCATATATTTT.

This clone was seen only once. The V call is TRBV28, the J call TRBJ1-2; the D gene is possibly TRBD1 (6 bases). The germline CDR1 and CDR2 sequences are MDHEN and SYDVKM. The CDR3 consists of 12 residues. V lost 10 bases and J 5 bases, leaving 14 bases between the germline ends. CDR3 amino acids: CAISEQGYGYTF. CDR3 nucleotides: TGTGCCATCTCAGAACAGGGATATGGCTACACCTTC.

The chain joins TRBV29-1 to TRBJ1-5; no reliable D call. CDR1 and CDR2 (germline): SQVTM, ANQGSEA. The CDR3 is 13 amino acids. V lost 7 bases and J 0 bases, leaving 10 bases between the germline ends. The CDR3 loop is CSAGGHSNQPQHF. CDR3 DNA sequence: TGCAGCGCCGGAGGTCATAGCAATCAGCCCCAGCATTTT.

The V gene is TRBV5-1, the J gene TRBJ2-2; D is unresolved. This CDR3 region has 14 residues. Trimming pared 5 bases from V and 1 base from J, leaving 9 bases between. Germline CDR1 is SGHRS and CDR2 is YFSETQ. CDR3 sequence reads: CASRIIGNTGELFF. The CDR3 region has the DNA TGCGCCAGCAGAATTATAGGGAACACCGGGGAGCTGTTTTTT.

The J gene is TRBJ1-5, the V gene TRBV11-2; TRBD1 aligns across 7 bases. V lost 0 bases and J lost 0; bases outside the gene matches: 5. This CDR3 is 17 amino acids long. Germline V gives CDR1 SGHAT, CDR2 FQNNGV. The CDR3 region has the DNA TGTGCCAGCAGCTTAGATGGGGCAGGGGGTAGCAATCAGCCCCAGCATTTT. It codes for CASSLDGAGGSNQPQHF. The entire variable domain, with the rest obtained from reference TRBV11-2 and TRBJ1-5, is as follows: EAGVAQSPRYKIIEKRQSVAFWCNPISGHATLYWYQQILGQGPKLLIQFQNNGVVDDSQLPKDRFSAERLKGVDSTLKIQPAKLEDSAVYLCASSLDGAGGSNQPQHFGDGTRLSIL.

The genes are TRBV5-6 and TRBJ1-1; D remains ambiguous. Trimming stripped 4 bases from V and 1 base from J, with 11 bases between. In germline, CDR1 is SGHDT, CDR2 YYEEEE. CDR3 length: 14 amino acids. DNA of the CDR3: TGTGCCAGCAGCAAACGACGACAGAACACTGAAGCTTTCTTT. It yields the protein CASSKRRQNTEAFF.